This passage covers 29 T cell receptor beta chains from one sample sequenced in a study of blood T cell repertoires in COVID-19 (TCRdb year 2020). The library was obtained by the immunoSEQ multiplex PCR assay. TCRdb obtained this table from immuneACCESS and retained in-frame rearrangements with V and J assigned. These tables miss some clones; where compared with another copy, unresolved V genes account for less than half of the shortfall, and the remainder is unexplained. Present in this sample are 120,000 or so clones, around 80% of which were seen just once. More than 1.5% of the sample comes from the top ten. Sequenced input: peripheral blood. The receptors shown here come from a man aged 70-80 years with acute or convalescent COVID-19.

The V and J genes are TRBV2 and TRBJ1-2; TRBD1 matches at 9 bases. CDR1 and CDR2 from the germline V gene are SNHLY and FYNNEI. The CDR3 is 13 residues long. J was trimmed by 7 bases and V by 8 bases; bases with no gene match: 8. CDR3 in DNA: TGTGCCAGCGACCAGGGACAGGGAGTTGGCTACACCTTC. Protein: CASDQGQGVGYTF.

This chain links TRBV7-9 with TRBJ2-7, with D possibly TRBD1 on 6 matching bases. The V gene lost 3 bases and the J gene lost 5 bases, with 14 bases spanning the gap. This CDR3 region has 14 residues. Germline V gene data show CDR1 as SEHNR and CDR2 as FQNEAQ (reference sequence). The DNA for the CDR3 is TGTGCCAGCAGCTTTTCGGACAGTTTCAACGAGCAGTACTTC. Translated, it gives CASSFSDSFNEQYF.

V usage is TRBV7-2 and J usage is TRBJ2-7; 7 positions agree with TRBD2. The CDR3 extends over 14 amino acids. CDR1 is SGHTA, CDR2 FQGNSA, per germline. Trimming at V came to 1 base and at J to 3 bases, leaving 3 bases not matched to a gene. The CDR3 loop reads CASSLGAGDYEQYF. DNA for the CDR3: TGTGCCAGCAGCTTAGGGGCGGGGGACTACGAGCAGTACTTC.

The chain couples TRBV4-1 to TRBJ1-4, with a weak D call TRBD1 (5 bases). This CDR3 is 16 amino acids long. Germline V gene lookup returns CDR1 MGHRA and CDR2 YSYEKL. Trimming cost V 4 bases and J 3 bases, with 15 bases left between them. The CDR3 nucleotides read TGCGCCAGCAGCCTCGGAGGAGGGGCTCCTAATGAAAAACTGTTTTTT. Its translation is CASSLGGGAPNEKLFF.

The chain couples TRBV11-2 to TRBJ2-7, with D tentatively TRBD2 (6 bases). The CDR3 spans 15 residues. Trimming took off 5 bases at V and 1 base at J, with 15 bases between the two ends. CDR1 SGHAT and CDR2 FQNNGV come from the germline V gene. CDR3 in amino acids: CASSGAPGLSYEQYF. The CDR3 region has the DNA TGTGCCAGCAGCGGGGCCCCGGGACTTTCCTACGAGCAGTACTTC.

This clone was seen ten or more times. This chain connects TRBV12-3 or TRBV12-4 to TRBJ1-6; D remains ambiguous. This CDR3 has 12 residues. V gave up 1 base and J gave up 8 bases, with 3 bases separating them. The CDR3: CASSLVDSPLHF. In DNA, the CDR3 is TGTGCCAGCAGTTTAGTCGATTCACCCCTCCACTTT.

This CDR3 reads CASSSGQYNSPLHF. CDR3 DNA sequence: TGTGCCAGCAGCAGCGGACAGTATAATTCACCCCTCCACTTT. This chain connects TRBV6-5 to TRBJ1-6; a possible D gene is TRBD1 (6 bases). Looked up from germline, CDR1 is MNHEY and CDR2 is SVGAGI. Trimming pared 6 bases from V and 4 bases from J, leaving 10 bases between. The CDR3 length is 14 residues.

The chain is built from TRBV5-1 and TRBJ2-1; D is perhaps TRBD2 (5 bases). The ends were cut back, 0 bases at V and 0 bases at J, with 10 bases in the middle. The V gene's germline CDR1 is SGHRS and CDR2 YFSETQ. The CDR3 has 16 amino acids. The CDR3 sequence: CASSLAEGGSYNEQFF. Here the CDR3 DNA reads TGCGCCAGCAGCTTGGCCGAGGGCGGCTCCTACAATGAGCAGTTCTTC. Full variable domain (outside the CDR3, taken from reference TRBV5-1 and TRBJ2-1): KAGVTQTPRYLIKTRGQQVTLSCSPISGHRSVSWYQQTPGQGLQFLFEYFSETQRNKGNFPGRFSGRQFSNSRSEMNVSTLELGDSALYLCASSLAEGGSYNEQFFGPGTRLTVL.

V and J are TRBV18 and TRBJ1-6; TRBD1 matches at 9 bases. V dropped 0 bases and J dropped 1; count of bases not matched to a gene: 4. Per germline, CDR1 KGHSH and CDR2 LQKENI. The CDR3 totals 18 residues. Here the CDR3 reads CASSPPGQGGSYNSPLHF. In DNA, the CDR3 is TGTGCCAGCTCACCACCGGGACAGGGAGGGTCCTATAATTCACCCCTCCACTTT.

CDR3 region: CASGFLGGGAQEQYF. The CDR3 nucleotides read TGTGCCAGCGGTTTCTTGGGCGGGGGGGCTCAAGAGCAGTACTTC. The rearrangement links TRBV11-3 to TRBJ2-7, with 9 positions matching TRBD2. This CDR3 region has 15 residues. Per the germline V gene, CDR1 is SGHNT and CDR2 is YENEEA. After removal of 8 bases from V and 7 bases from J, the junction contained 15 bases not matched to a gene.

V gene TRBV4-2 combines with J gene TRBJ2-2; 9 nucleotides match TRBD2. The CDR3 extends over 16 amino acids. Germline assignment: CDR1 LGHNA and CDR2 YNFKEQ. Germline trimming cut 2 bases from V and 5 bases from J; bases unmatched to any gene: 6. CDR3 DNA sequence: TGTGCCAGCAGCCAAACGAGCGGGGGGCCTACCGGGGAGCTGTTTTTT. Translated, it gives CASSQTSGGPTGELFF.

The genes are TRBV5-4 and TRBJ2-3; TRBD2 matches at 10 bases. The CDR3 totals 15 residues. Germline CDR1 is SGHNT and CDR2 is YYREEE (reference sequence). V lost 3 bases to trimming and J lost 1 base; unmatched junction nucleotides: 2. The CDR3 reads CASSSSGGGTDTQYF. The CDR3 DNA follows: TGTGCCAGCAGCTCTAGCGGGGGTGGCACAGATACGCAGTATTTT.

The gene calls are TRBV11-2 and TRBJ2-3; D may be TRBD2 (7 bases). Trimming took off 5 bases at V and 5 bases at J, with 17 bases between the two ends. This CDR3 comprises 15 residues. From germline, CDR1 is SGHAT and CDR2 FQNNGV. For the CDR3, the DNA is TGTGCCAGCAGCCCCCTGGCGGGGGCTGGAGATACGCAGTATTTT. Protein product: CASSPLAGAGDTQYF.

The chain recombines TRBV9 with TRBJ2-3, with D possibly matching TRBD2 (6 bases). Germline loops: CDR1 SGDLS, CDR2 YYNGEE. Between the trimmed V and J ends, which lost 0 bases and 5 bases, there was a span of 7 bases. The CDR3 has 13 amino acids. This chain's CDR3 is CASSVGRGDTQYF. The CDR3 coding sequence is TGTGCCAGCAGCGTAGGGCGGGGAGATACGCAGTATTTT.

J is TRBJ1-6 and V is TRBV27; 9 nucleotides agree with TRBD1. J lost 8 bases, V lost 5 bases, and 19 bases had no gene match. There are 19 residues in the CDR3. CDR1 and CDR2 (germline): MNHEY, SMNVEV (reference sequence). CDR3 sequence reads: CASSPLSPGQGSYYSPLHF. CDR3 DNA sequence: TGTGCCAGCAGTCCCCTATCCCCCGGACAGGGGAGTTACTATTCACCCCTCCACTTT.

Only a few counts were recorded for this clone. V and J are TRBV5-1 and TRBJ1-5; 7 bases match TRBD1. The CDR3 extends over 17 amino acids. Losses at the gene ends were 4 bases for V and 5 bases for J; bases not matched to a gene: 15. Germline CDR1 SGHRS, CDR2 YFSETQ. DNA of the CDR3: TGCGCCAGCAGCGTACTACAGGGGTTGGGTAAGGATCAGCCCCAGCATTTT. Translation: CASSVLQGLGKDQPQHF.

V gene TRBV27 combines with J gene TRBJ1-4; D is unresolved. From germline, CDR1 is MNHEY and CDR2 SMNVEV (reference sequence). The V gene lost 5 bases and the J gene lost 8 bases, with 15 bases spanning the gap. CDR3 length: 14 amino acids. CDR3 loop: CASSPLRHTEKLFF. The CDR3, as DNA: TGTGCCAGCAGTCCCCTGCGGCACACGGAAAAACTGTTTTTT.

A remark on this clone: Just one base apart from a much larger clone, this may be a read error. The chain is built from TRBV5-1 and TRBJ1-4; the D is unclear. Trimming cost V 0 bases and J 1 base, with 7 bases left between them. Germline lookup yields CDR1 SGHRS and CDR2 YFSETQ. The CDR3 is 15 residues long. The chain's CDR3 is CASSLGGVTNEKLFF. The DNA for the CDR3 is TGCGCCAGCAGCTTGGGCGGGGTAACTAATGAAAAACTGTTTTTT. The entire variable domain, with the rest obtained from reference TRBV5-1 and TRBJ1-4, is as follows: KAGVTQTPRYLIKTRGQQVTLSCSPISGHRSVSWYQQTPGQGLQFLFEYFSETQRNKGNFPGRFSGRQFSNSRSEMNVSTLELGDSALYLCASSLGGVTNEKLFFGSGTQLSVL.

The V and J genes are TRBV5-6 and TRBJ2-1; 10 bases fit TRBD1. Germline CDR1 is SGHDT and CDR2 is YYEEEE. The J segment lost 6 bases and the V segment lost 4 bases, leaving 7 bases of the junction unmatched. This CDR3 is 15 amino acids long. CDR3 residues: CASSGDRGRGNEQFF. The CDR3 DNA is TGTGCCAGCAGCGGGGACAGGGGTAGAGGCAATGAGCAGTTCTTC.

The rearrangement joins TRBV18 to TRBJ1-3; D uncertain. Germline CDR1 and CDR2: KGHSH and LQKENI. Trimming shortened V by 2 bases and J by 3 bases, and 11 bases separated the two germline ends. There are 15 residues in the CDR3. CDR3 residues: CASSPGPLIGNTIYF. In nucleotides, the CDR3 is TGTGCCAGCTCACCAGGGCCGTTGATTGGAAACACCATATATTTT.

The chain is built from TRBV3-1 (or the pseudogene TRBV3-2) and TRBJ2-5, with 11 bases matching TRBD2. V was pared by 4 bases and J by 5 bases, with 3 bases of the junction left unmatched. The CDR3 length is 14 residues. CDR1 LGHDT and CDR2 YNNKEL come from the germline V gene (reference sequence). As DNA, the CDR3 is TGTGCCAGCAGCCTTAGCGGGGGGGAGGAGACCCAGTACTTC. Amino acid sequence: CASSLSGGEETQYF.

This rearrangement joins TRBV15 to TRBJ1-4, with 7 positions matching TRBD1. J was trimmed by 0 bases and V by 1 base; bases with no gene match: 5. CDR1 and CDR2 (germline): LNHNV, YYDKDF (reference sequence). The CDR3 has 17 residues. CDR3 in DNA: TGTGCCACCAGCAGAGGACAGGGACAGACAACTAATGAAAAACTGTTTTTT. Amino acid sequence: CATSRGQGQTTNEKLFF.

This clone was detected a few times. The chain links TRBV29-1 to TRBJ2-7; 12 nucleotides line up with TRBD2. Germline V gives CDR1 SQVTM, CDR2 ANQGSEA. The CDR3 covers 14 residues. The V gene end was trimmed by 6 bases and the J gene end by 4 bases; junction bases not matched to a gene: 7. CDR3 residues: CSVLGLAGKYEQYF. The CDR3 bases are TGCAGCGTCTTAGGACTAGCGGGGAAATACGAGCAGTACTTC.

This clone was observed a few times. This chain links TRBV5-1 with TRBJ1-3, with D uncertain. V was trimmed by 3 bases and J by 2 bases, leaving 6 bases between them. The CDR3 contains 13 residues. Germline V gene sequence: CDR1 SGHRS, CDR2 YFSETQ. As DNA, the CDR3 is TGCGCCAGCAGCTCGGGTCCTGGAAACACCATATATTTT. Encoded protein: CASSSGPGNTIYF. The variable domain in full, completed from reference TRBV5-1 and TRBJ1-3, reads KAGVTQTPRYLIKTRGQQVTLSCSPISGHRSVSWYQQTPGQGLQFLFEYFSETQRNKGNFPGRFSGRQFSNSRSEMNVSTLELGDSALYLCASSSGPGNTIYFGEGSWLTVV.

The chain combines TRBV7-9 with TRBJ1-1; D is unclear. This CDR3 spans 14 amino acids. V was cut by 7 bases and J by 2 bases, with 14 bases left in between. The germline gives CDR1 SEHNR, CDR2 FQNEAQ (reference sequence). DNA of the CDR3: TGTGCCAGCACCCTCGGCGGCAGAAACACTGAAGCTTTCTTT. This translates into CASTLGGRNTEAFF.

In this sample, this clone turned up once. The chain joins TRBV6-5 to TRBJ1-3, with 7 bases matching TRBD1. Germline trimming cut 8 bases from V and 0 bases from J; bases unmatched to any gene: 4. Germline V gene data show CDR1 as MNHEY and CDR2 as SVGAGI. CDR3 size: 14 residues. The CDR3 DNA reads as TGTGCCAGCGGAGAGGGGGCCTCTGGAAACACCATATATTTT. Encoded protein: CASGEGASGNTIYF.

The CDR3 sequence is CASSLGDSGANVLTF. In nucleotides, the CDR3 is TGTGCCAGCAGCCTAGGGGACAGTGGGGCCAACGTCCTGACTTTC. This chain links TRBV5-6 with TRBJ2-6; 7 bases are shared with TRBD1. Germline CDR1 SGHDT, CDR2 YYEEEE. The CDR3 consists of 15 residues. Trimming took 4 bases from V and 3 from J; bases not matched to a gene: 4.

This chain links TRBV18 with TRBJ2-3; 7 bases fit TRBD2. Looked up from germline, CDR1 is KGHSH and CDR2 is LQKENI. With V trimmed by 3 bases and J by 2 bases, 5 bases remained unmatched. The CDR3 consists of 15 residues. CDR3 in DNA: TGTGCCAGCTCACCCACGGGACTAAACACAGATACGCAGTATTTT. Its protein is CASSPTGLNTDTQYF.

The chain joins TRBV6-1 to TRBJ2-7; 7 bases map to TRBD1. CDR1 and CDR2 (germline): MNHNS, SASEGT. This CDR3 is 15 amino acids long. Trimming cost V 1 base and J 3 bases; bases outside gene matches: 6. In DNA, the CDR3 is TGTGCCAGCAGTGAAGAGGGCAGGGGGTTCTACGAGCAGTACTTC. Its translation: CASSEEGRGFYEQYF.